This TCR beta chain was sequenced in a study of OX40 agonist ivuxolimab in advanced cancers. Whole-study findings and limits: The study found that CD8+ T cells averaged more expanded clones than CD4+.

Data came from immunoSEQ multiplex PCR; TCRdb stores just in-frame clones and leaves some out. The sample records around 56,000 clones, 82% being singletons. Points on this clone: The antigen is not known.

Germline CDR1 and CDR2: KGHSH and LQKENI. The V end was cut by 6 bases, the J end by 5 bases, with 13 bases between. This CDR3 region has 13 residues. If patients had autoimmune disease history or systemic immunosuppression, they were excluded. Sequencing used CD4+ or CD8+ T cells sorted from blood, obtained in a trial of the OX40 agonist ivuxolimab. The gene calls are TRBV18 and TRBJ2-5, with D perhaps TRBD2 (5 bases). The source of this sequence is an adult with an advanced solid tumor such as melanoma, head and neck, liver or kidney cancer. CDR3 residues: CASSPGVKETQYF. In nucleotides, the CDR3 is TGTGCCAGCTCCCCCGGGGTAAAGGAGACCCAGTACTTC. The variable domain in full, with the rest retrieved from reference TRBV18 and TRBJ2-5, is NAGVMQNPRHLVRRRGQEARLRCSPMKGHSHVYWYRQLPEEGLKFMVYLQKENIIDESGMPKERFSAEFPKEGPSILRIQQVVRGDSAAYFCASSPGVKETQYFGPGTRLLVL.